The sequence of this T cell receptor (beta chain) was determined in a study of blood T cells in healthy people across ages. Whole-study context: Template switching retrieved approximately one barcoded beta molecule for each two T cells.

At least 6 million PBMCs were isolated per sample. Notes on the study in general: Older age coincided with a roughly linear decline in TCR beta diversity per million T cells. When set beside aged donors, long-lived donors presented more naive CD4+ cells and higher diversity.

A J-beta primer mix and a sample-barcoded 5' primer were used in a second PCR of roughly 6 to 11 cycles. TCRdb redid the calling of the 5' RACE reads with MiXCR, one entry per CDR3 protein. The sample lists fewer than 2,000,000 distinct CDR3 sequences, more than 35% occurring once. CDR1 is MGHDK, CDR2 SYGVNS, per germline. V trimming: 2 bases; J trimming: 2 bases; junction bases outside the gene matches: 8. This CDR3 is 16 amino acids long. A few counts support this clonotype. Antigen: not known. The sequencing sample was made of blood. This TCR derives from a human donor in good health. The J gene is TRBJ2-7, the V gene TRBV25-1; 8 positions match TRBD2. DNA of the CDR3: TGTGCCAGCAGTGAAATGTCGGGGGGGGATACCTACGAGCAGTACTTC. Amino acids: CASSEMSGGDTYEQYF.